These 25 T cell receptor beta chains were sequenced from one sample in a study of blood T cell repertoires in COVID-19. TCRdb's table, derived via immunoSEQ multiplex PCR, lists solely in-frame clones and lacks some. The profile shows under 150,000 clones, around 80% of them singletons. The sample taken for sequencing was peripheral blood. The receptors shown here come from a man in his sixties or seventies with active or convalescent COVID-19.

The chain couples TRBV11-3 to TRBJ2-1, with TRBD2 identical over 9 bases. Germline V gene sequence: CDR1 SGHNT, CDR2 YENEEA. The CDR3 length is 16 residues. V was pared by 5 bases and J by 4 bases, with 9 bases of the junction left unmatched. The CDR3 coding sequence is TGTGCCAGCAGCATAGGTAGCGGGGGCTTGTACAATGAGCAGTTCTTC. The encoded protein is CASSIGSGGLYNEQFF.

The V and J genes are TRBV10-3 and TRBJ1-2, with D possibly matching TRBD1 (5 bases). This CDR3 has 13 amino acids. V lost 3 bases and J lost 8, with 13 bases in between. CDR1 is ENHRY and CDR2 is SYGVKD in the germline V gene. The DNA for the CDR3 is TGTGCCATCAGTGATGTCCAGGGCGGAGGCTACACCTTC. Amino acid sequence: CAISDVQGGGYTF.

CDR3 sequence (DNA): TGTGCCACCAGTGATGCCGGGACAACCGACGGGGAGCAGTTCTTC. The encoded protein is CATSDAGTTDGEQFF. The rearrangement uses TRBV24-1 and TRBJ2-1; TRBD1 might be the D (6 bases). V was shortened by 3 bases and J by 10 bases, with 18 bases between the two germline ends. Germline-derived CDR1 and CDR2 are KGHDR and SFDVKD. The CDR3 sequence is 15 residues long.

V is TRBV27 and J is TRBJ2-1, with no clear D. With 3 bases removed from V and 7 bases from J, the gap between germline ends came to 10 bases. The CDR3 is 13 residues long. Germline V gene lookup returns CDR1 MNHEY and CDR2 SMNVEV (reference sequence). The CDR3 here is CASSFETGNEQFF. The CDR3 nucleotides read TGTGCCAGCAGTTTTGAAACTGGTAATGAGCAGTTCTTC.

As DNA, the CDR3 is TGTGCCAGCAGTCGGGGACAGGGTCGGAGTGGCTACACCTTC. Protein sequence: CASSRGQGRSGYTF. This sequence joins TRBV7-2 and TRBJ1-2, with 9 bases aligning to TRBD1. CDR3 size: 14 residues. With V trimmed by 6 bases and J by 7 bases, 9 bases remained unmatched. The V gene's germline CDR1 is SGHTA and CDR2 FQGNSA.

The rearrangement links TRBV6-5 to TRBJ1-6, with D perhaps matching TRBD1 (5 bases). The CDR3 sequence is 13 residues long. V gave up 7 bases and J gave up 6 bases, with 10 bases separating them. Germline V lookup: CDR1 MNHEY, CDR2 SVGAGI. The CDR3 nucleotides read TGTGCCAGCACCATGACAGCTAATTCACCCCTCCACTTT. It specifies CASTMTANSPLHF.

This clone was picked up one time. This chain joins TRBV24-1 and TRBJ2-7, with D uncertain. The CDR3 covers 14 residues. Germline V gene lookup returns CDR1 KGHDR and CDR2 SFDVKD. The V end lost 5 bases, the J end lost 2 bases, and 12 bases lay between the germline ends. CDR3 amino acids: CATSGSYFPYEQYF. In DNA form, the CDR3 reads TGTGCCACCAGTGGTTCCTACTTTCCCTACGAGCAGTACTTC.

The chain couples TRBV15 to TRBJ2-1; 7 bases agree with TRBD2. CDR1 and CDR2 (germline): LNHNV, YYDKDF (reference sequence). The CDR3 loop spans 15 amino acids. The trim removed 0 bases at V and 7 bases at J, leaving 6 bases unmatched. The CDR3 sequence: CATSRDPGGWNEQFF. The DNA of the CDR3 is TGTGCCACCAGCAGAGATCCCGGGGGGTGGAATGAGCAGTTCTTC.

The rearrangement uses TRBV6-5 and TRBJ2-1, with 11 bases matching TRBD1. V dropped 7 bases and J dropped 7; count of bases not matched to a gene: 6. The CDR3 has 14 amino acids. CDR1 MNHEY and CDR2 SVGAGI come from the germline V gene. The CDR3 nucleotides are TGTGCCAGCATAAGGGACAGGGGGGTAAATGAGCAGTTCTTC. Its translation: CASIRDRGVNEQFF.

CDR3 residues: CASSDPGRNTEAFF. DNA of the CDR3: TGTGCCAGCAGTGACCCAGGGCGAAACACTGAAGCTTTCTTT. V is TRBV6-1 and J is TRBJ1-1, with D perhaps TRBD1 (5 bases). V dropped 3 bases and J dropped 2 bases, with 10 bases sitting between them. Germline V lookup: CDR1 MNHNS, CDR2 SASEGT. The CDR3 length is 14 residues.

V usage is TRBV7-2 and J usage is TRBJ2-7, with TRBD2 matching over 8 bases. The V and J ends lost 1 base and 4 bases, in that order; junction bases with no gene match: 3. The CDR3 consists of 14 residues. Germline V gene data show CDR1 as SGHTA and CDR2 as FQGNSA. The CDR3 DNA reads TGTGCCAGCAGCTTAGTTCCTAGCGGGTACGAGCAGTACTTC. The encoded protein is CASSLVPSGYEQYF.

V gene TRBV2 combines with J gene TRBJ1-2; 10 bases map to TRBD1. V was clipped by 4 bases and J by 4 bases; unmatched bases: 3. CDR1 and CDR2 from the germline V gene are SNHLY and FYNNEI. The CDR3 is 14 amino acids. The CDR3 DNA sequence: TGTGCCAGCAGTGTACGGGACAGGGGCTATGGCTACACCTTC. Protein product: CASSVRDRGYGYTF.

The chain carries TRBV10-1 and TRBJ2-5, with D possibly being TRBD1 (5 bases). The V end lost 4 bases, the J end lost 1 base, and 10 bases lay between the germline ends. The CDR3 extends over 14 amino acids. Germline V lookup: CDR1 WNHNN, CDR2 SYGVQD (reference sequence). The CDR3 DNA sequence: TGCGCCAGCAGTGGCCTGGGGCGCCAAGAGACCCAGTACTTC. This codes for CASSGLGRQETQYF.

The CDR3 sequence: CASSDSTGRGQPQHF. In DNA form, the CDR3 reads TGTGCCAGCAGTGACAGTACAGGGAGGGGTCAGCCCCAGCATTTT. V and J are TRBV2 and TRBJ1-5; tentative D call: TRBD1 (6 bases). Germline V gives CDR1 SNHLY, CDR2 FYNNEI. The CDR3 runs 15 residues. V was clipped by 3 bases and J by 6 bases, with 15 bases between them.

V usage is TRBV6-2 or TRBV6-3 and J usage is TRBJ2-3; perhaps TRBD2 as D (6 bases). Germline-derived CDR1 and CDR2 are MNHEY and SVGEGT. This CDR3 has 15 amino acids. The V end lost 1 base, the J end lost 3 bases, and 11 bases lay between the germline ends. CDR3 sequence: CASSYWLAVTDTQYF. CDR3 DNA sequence: TGTGCCAGCAGTTACTGGTTAGCGGTTACAGATACGCAGTATTTT.

This chain links TRBV15 with TRBJ1-2; D possibly corresponds to TRBD1 (6 bases). Looked up from germline, CDR1 is LNHNV and CDR2 is YYDKDF (reference sequence). With 3 bases removed from V and 2 bases from J, the gap between germline ends came to 13 bases. The CDR3 loop spans 15 amino acids. The CDR3 bases are TGTGCCACCAGCAGGGACAGACTGGTGAACTATGGCTACACCTTC. It yields the protein CATSRDRLVNYGYTF.

The chain uses TRBV7-2 and TRBJ2-5, with 13 bases aligning to TRBD2. V gave up 3 bases and J gave up 4 bases; unmatched junction bases: 5. The CDR3 sequence is 16 residues long. CDR1 is SGHTA, CDR2 FQGNSA, per germline. This CDR3 reads CASSLWTSGRSETQYF. The CDR3 DNA sequence: TGTGCCAGCAGCTTGTGGACTAGCGGGAGATCAGAGACCCAGTACTTC.

V gene TRBV28 combines with J gene TRBJ1-3; 10 positions match TRBD1. The junction had 2 bases not matched to a gene; V was cut back by 8 bases and J by 4 bases. Germline V CDR1 and CDR2: MDHEN, SYDVKM. The CDR3 covers 13 residues. This CDR3 reads CASGTGAGNTIYF. The CDR3 nucleotides are TGTGCCAGCGGGACAGGGGCAGGAAACACCATATATTTT.

In DNA form, the CDR3 reads TGTGCCAGCAGCTCCGGACAGGGAGGAGATACGCAGTATTTT. This sequence encodes CASSSGQGGDTQYF. The chain employs TRBV5-6 and TRBJ2-3; 8 bases line up with TRBD1. V shed 3 bases and J 5 bases; nucleotides not matched to a gene: 5. Germline CDR1 and CDR2: SGHDT and YYEEEE. The CDR3 totals 14 residues.

The genes are TRBV28 and TRBJ1-2; TRBD1 aligns across 9 bases. The CDR3 spans 16 residues. The V segment lost 2 bases and the J segment 2 bases; nucleotides outside the gene matches: 6. The germline CDR1 and CDR2 sequences are MDHEN and SYDVKM. The CDR3 bases are TGTGCCAGCAGTTTAGGGGAGGGGACAGGGAACTATGGCTACACCTTC. It is translated as CASSLGEGTGNYGYTF.

The table lists this clone with many counts. The rearrangement joins TRBV7-8 to TRBJ2-7; no clear D gene. The V end lost 2 bases, the J end lost 5 bases, and 10 bases lay between the germline ends. CDR1 and CDR2 (germline): SGHVS, FQNEAQ. This CDR3 spans 13 amino acids. DNA of the CDR3: TGTGCCAGCAGCTTACCCCGCACGGACGAGCAGTACTTC. Translated: CASSLPRTDEQYF.

The rearrangement links TRBV6-5 to TRBJ2-7, with 11 bases that match TRBD1. Trimming cost V 7 bases and J 4 bases; bases outside gene matches: 3. Germline loops: CDR1 MNHEY, CDR2 SVGAGI. The CDR3 is 13 amino acids. CDR3 sequence (DNA): TGTGCCAGCAAGGGGACAGGGGGATACGAGCAGTACTTC. Residues: CASKGTGGYEQYF.

CDR3 residues: CASSQGVVGSNQPQHF. In DNA, the CDR3 is TGTGCCAGCAGCCAAGGGGTGGTCGGGAGCAATCAGCCCCAGCATTTT. The chain joins TRBV7-8 to TRBJ1-5, with a weak D call TRBD1 (5 bases). The germline V gene encodes CDR1 SGHVS and CDR2 FQNEAQ. Deletions cut 5 bases from V and 1 base from J, with 15 bases between. This CDR3 is built from 16 residues. Based on the CDR3 plus reference TRBV7-8 and TRBJ1-5, the full variable domain is GAGVSQSPRYKVAKRGQDVALRCDPISGHVSLFWYQQALGQGPEFLTYFQNEAQLDKSGLPSDRFFAERPEGSVSTLKIQRTQQEDSAVYLCASSQGVVGSNQPQHFGDGTRLSIL.

The V call is TRBV11-3, the J call TRBJ2-1, with a tentative D call TRBD1 (6 bases). The CDR3 has 14 amino acids. Germline CDR1 reads SGHNT; CDR2 reads YENEEA. V shed 2 bases and J shed 7 bases, with 12 bases lying between them. The CDR3 DNA reads TGTGCCAGCAGCTTAAACGTAAGGGGGAATGAGCAGTTCTTC. Translated: CASSLNVRGNEQFF.

The rearrangement uses TRBV9 and TRBJ2-5; 9 bases match TRBD1. CDR1 SGDLS and CDR2 YYNGEE come from the germline V gene. After removal of 0 bases from V and 5 bases from J, the junction contained 5 bases not matched to a gene. The CDR3 sequence is 15 residues long. The CDR3 reads CASSVDRTGVETQYF. CDR3 sequence (DNA): TGTGCCAGCAGCGTAGACCGGACAGGGGTGGAGACCCAGTACTTC. The whole variable domain, remainder taken from reference TRBV9 and TRBJ2-5, is DSGVTQTPKHLITATGQRVTLRCSPRSGDLSVYWYQQSLDQGLQFLIQYYNGEERAKGNILERFSAQQFPDLHSELNLSSLELGDSALYFCASSVDRTGVETQYFGPGTRLLVL.